The next 29 T cell receptor beta chains were all read from a single sample in a study of T cell repertoires in cytomegalovirus infection. Each CDR3 protein gets one entry after TCRdb re-called the reads with MiXCR. The sample lists approximately 700,000 distinct CDR3 sequences; 35% were seen once. The sample taken for sequencing was PBMCs. Receptor source: a human donor in good health (CMV status not recorded). Some clones in this sample may be carry-over from other donors' samples.

V and J are TRBV28 and TRBJ2-6; 8 bases line up with TRBD1. Germline V lookup: CDR1 MDHEN, CDR2 SYDVKM. With 9 bases clipped from V and 0 bases from J, the junction kept 10 bases outside the gene matches. The CDR3 length is 17 residues. CDR3 coding DNA: TGTGCCAGTTGCCCCGGGACAGGAAGCTCTGGGGCCAACGTCCTGACTTTC. Its translation is CASCPGTGSSGANVLTF.

This clonotype was detected only a few times. This chain links TRBV6-2 or TRBV6-3 with TRBJ2-3, with a tentative D call TRBD2 (6 bases). The germline gives CDR1 MNHEY, CDR2 SVGEGT. The CDR3 length is 14 residues. Trimming took 2 bases from V and 7 from J, leaving 13 bases between them. The CDR3 bases are TGTGCCAGCAGTTACAATCTAGCGAGGAATACGCAGTATTTT. Amino acids: CASSYNLARNTQYF.

This rearrangement joins TRBV28 to TRBJ2-6; maybe TRBD1 (5 bases). The CDR3 has 17 residues. The germline V and J ends were trimmed by 5 bases and 0 bases, with 14 bases remaining between them. Germline V gene sequence: CDR1 MDHEN, CDR2 SYDVKM. CDR3 in amino acids: CASSLRRGGSGANVLTF. Written as DNA, the CDR3 is TGTGCCAGCAGTCTCCGAAGGGGCGGCTCTGGGGCCAACGTCCTGACTTTC.

The rearrangement links TRBV7-2 to TRBJ2-6; TRBD1 matches at 8 bases. The CDR3 contains 15 residues. Germline V gives CDR1 SGHTA, CDR2 FQGNSA. The ends lost 5 bases at V and 4 bases at J; junction bases unmatched: 4. The CDR3 DNA is TGTGCCAGCAGCAGGACAGGGCGCGGGGCCAACGTCCTGACTTTC. Amino acid sequence: CASSRTGRGANVLTF.

This clonotype was found a few times. The rearrangement joins TRBV24-1 to TRBJ2-1; 9 nucleotides line up with TRBD1. Germline lookup yields CDR1 KGHDR and CDR2 SFDVKD. CDR3 size: 16 residues. Trimming took 3 bases from V and 6 from J; bases not matched to a gene: 8. Written as DNA, the CDR3 is TGTGCCACCAGTGATCCCGGGACAGGGCCATCCAATGAGCAGTTCTTC. This codes for CATSDPGTGPSNEQFF.

J is TRBJ2-1 and V is TRBV20-1; TRBD2 agrees at 7 bases. The CDR3 has 16 residues. Unmatched junction bases numbered 16, after V lost 6 bases and J lost 5 bases. Germline values: CDR1 DFQATT, CDR2 SNEGSKA (reference sequence). The DNA of the CDR3 is TGCAGTGCCAGATGGGGCGGGAGCCGAGCCAACAATGAGCAGTTCTTC. Translated: CSARWGGSRANNEQFF.

This clonotype was seen many times. This rearrangement joins TRBV7-8 to TRBJ2-3, with 7 nucleotides matching TRBD2. J lost 4 bases, V lost 1 base, and 8 bases had no gene match. Germline V gene lookup returns CDR1 SGHVS and CDR2 FQNEAQ. The CDR3 is 16 residues long. The CDR3 region is CASSLETKRGADTQYF. CDR3 in DNA: TGTGCCAGCAGCTTAGAGACTAAGCGGGGAGCAGATACGCAGTATTTT.

The chain carries TRBV5-5 and TRBJ2-7, with TRBD1 identical over 8 bases. Losses at the gene ends were 4 bases for V and 2 bases for J; bases not matched to a gene: 11. This CDR3 has 16 residues. CDR1 is SGHKS, CDR2 YYEKEE, per germline (reference sequence). CDR3 sequence (DNA): TGTGCCAGCAGCCGTACAGGGACAGGCCTAACCTACGAGCAGTACTTC. Its translation: CASSRTGTGLTYEQYF.

This clonotype was picked up a small number of times. The chain combines TRBV7-2 with TRBJ1-5; D gene ambiguous. This CDR3 region has 16 residues. V was shortened by 1 base and J by 3 bases, with 13 bases between the two germline ends. Germline V gene sequence: CDR1 SGHTA, CDR2 FQGNSA. CDR3 residues: CASSLGKLGDNQPQHF. CDR3 nucleotides: TGTGCCAGCAGCTTAGGGAAGCTGGGTGACAATCAGCCCCAGCATTTT.

The gene calls are TRBV6-6 and TRBJ2-5; the D gene is possibly TRBD1 (6 bases). Germline V gene sequence: CDR1 MNHNY, CDR2 SVGAGI (reference sequence). Trimming shortened V by 10 bases and J by 3 bases, and 18 bases separated the two germline ends. The CDR3 length is 14 residues. The CDR3 is CATYAGVRKETQYF. For the CDR3, the DNA is TGTGCCACCTACGCAGGGGTTCGAAAAGAGACCCAGTACTTC.

The chain recombines TRBV7-2 with TRBJ1-2; maybe TRBD1 (5 bases). Germline lookup yields CDR1 SGHTA and CDR2 FQGNSA. Trimming cost V 5 bases and J 4 bases, with 17 bases left between them. This CDR3 has 15 amino acids. The CDR3, as DNA: TGTGCCAGCAGCGTAGTATTAGGGGTAGGCTATGGCTACACCTTC. This codes for CASSVVLGVGYGYTF.

This clonotype was seen once. The chain links TRBV5-1 to TRBJ2-1, with D uncertain. The ends were cut back, 6 bases at V and 5 bases at J, with 9 bases in the middle. Per germline, CDR1 SGHRS and CDR2 YFSETQ. This CDR3 comprises 12 residues. The CDR3 DNA follows: TGCGCCAGCAAGATGGGGAACAATGAGCAGTTCTTC. Amino acid sequence: CASKMGNNEQFF. Filled out from reference TRBV5-1 and TRBJ2-1, the complete variable domain reads KAGVTQTPRYLIKTRGQQVTLSCSPISGHRSVSWYQQTPGQGLQFLFEYFSETQRNKGNFPGRFSGRQFSNSRSEMNVSTLELGDSALYLCASKMGNNEQFFGPGTRLTVL.

This clonotype was counted only a few times. J is TRBJ2-7 and V is TRBV28, with 9 nucleotides matching TRBD1. The CDR3 is 16 residues long. Germline V CDR1 and CDR2: MDHEN, SYDVKM. V shed 6 bases and J 5 bases; nucleotides not matched to a gene: 14. The chain's CDR3 is CASSPIGTGKRDEQYF. Written as DNA, the CDR3 is TGTGCCAGCAGCCCTATAGGGACAGGGAAGAGGGACGAGCAGTACTTC.

The genes are TRBV12-3 or TRBV12-4 and TRBJ1-2; 8 bases line up with TRBD1. V was clipped by 5 bases and J by 3 bases; unmatched bases: 8. CDR3 size: 15 residues. CDR3 sequence: CASSPVGQGHYGYTF. CDR3 sequence (DNA): TGTGCCAGCAGTCCGGTAGGACAGGGTCACTATGGCTACACCTTC.

This clonotype was detected only a few times. The V gene is TRBV4-1, the J gene TRBJ2-3; 11 positions match TRBD2. The CDR3 is 20 amino acids. With 0 bases clipped from V and 0 bases from J, the junction kept 11 bases outside the gene matches. Germline values: CDR1 MGHRA, CDR2 YSYEKL. Here the CDR3 DNA reads TGCGCCAGCAGCCAAGATTGGGGGACTAGCGGAGCCGCTAGCACAGATACGCAGTATTTT. This sequence encodes CASSQDWGTSGAASTDTQYF.

The chain combines TRBV6-1 with TRBJ1-2; tentative D call: TRBD1 (5 bases). The V gene lost 8 bases and the J gene lost 8 bases, with 12 bases spanning the gap. The CDR3 covers 11 residues. Germline CDR1 is MNHNS and CDR2 is SASEGT. CDR3 DNA: TGTGCCAGCGAAATCACAGGCGGCTACACCTTC. Amino acid sequence: CASEITGGYTF.

Only a few counts were recorded for this clonotype. The J gene is TRBJ1-5, the V gene TRBV6-1, with D possibly being TRBD1 (5 bases). The CDR3 totals 15 residues. Trimming stripped 6 bases from V and 0 bases from J, with 12 bases between. Germline CDR1 reads MNHNS; CDR2 reads SASEGT. CDR3 bases: TGTGCCAGCAGACGAGACAGTTATAGCAATCAGCCCCAGCATTTT. Protein sequence: CASRRDSYSNQPQHF.

This chain joins TRBV10-3 and TRBJ1-1; D remains ambiguous. Trimming took off 4 bases at V and 7 bases at J, with 10 bases between the two ends. Germline assignment: CDR1 ENHRY and CDR2 SYGVKD. The CDR3 runs 12 residues. The CDR3 loop is CAISGGWDEAFF. CDR3 nucleotides: TGTGCCATCAGTGGGGGATGGGATGAAGCTTTCTTT.

This chain connects TRBV7-9 to TRBJ2-3; D is unresolved. V lost 5 bases, J lost 5 bases, and 8 bases lay in between. Germline V gene sequence: CDR1 SEHNR, CDR2 FQNEAQ (reference sequence). There are 12 residues in the CDR3. CDR3 region: CASSHSGDTQYF. CDR3 nucleotides: TGTGCCAGCAGCCACTCGGGAGATACGCAGTATTTT.

V is TRBV2 and J is TRBJ1-4, with 8 bases identical to TRBD1. CDR3 length: 15 amino acids. With 6 bases clipped from V and 7 bases from J, the junction kept 10 bases outside the gene matches. Germline V lookup: CDR1 SNHLY, CDR2 FYNNEI. This chain's CDR3 is CASSEQGAMVEKLFF. CDR3 bases: TGTGCCAGCAGCGAGCAGGGGGCGATGGTTGAAAAACTGTTTTTT.

This clonotype was counted ten times or more. This chain joins TRBV7-2 and TRBJ1-2; TRBD1 is a possible D gene (6 bases). Germline V gene sequence: CDR1 SGHTA, CDR2 FQGNSA. The V and J ends lost 4 bases and 4 bases respectively, with 16 bases between them. The CDR3 extends over 15 amino acids. The CDR3 DNA follows: TGTGCCAGCAGCTCCAGGGGAGAGAGTACCTATGGCTACACCTTC. Amino acids: CASSSRGESTYGYTF.

This chain uses TRBV12-3 or TRBV12-4 with TRBJ1-1, with D maybe TRBD1 (5 bases). The CDR3 consists of 13 residues. The ends were cut back, 10 bases at V and 1 base at J, with 13 bases in the middle. The CDR3, as DNA: TGTGCCACTCGACAGTACGAGAACACTGAAGCTTTCTTT. Its translation is CATRQYENTEAFF.

In its sample, this clonotype was seen a few times. The J gene is TRBJ1-1, the V gene TRBV7-9, with D unclear. The CDR3 consists of 13 residues. V was shortened by 5 bases and J by 1 base, with 8 bases between the two germline ends. Per germline, CDR1 SEHNR and CDR2 FQNEAQ (reference sequence). CDR3 region: CASSKEANTEAFF. The CDR3 nucleotides read TGTGCCAGCAGCAAAGAGGCGAACACTGAAGCTTTCTTT.

On this clonotype: A read error is likely, as this CDR3 ends without the conserved phenylalanine or tryptophan. The limits of the CDR3 on the DNA are not certain, so only TCRdb's listed CDR3 is given. V and J are TRBV7-6 and TRBJ2-7. CDR1 is SGHVS, CDR2 FNYEAQ, per germline. Counting both end residues, the CDR3 totals 10 amino acids. The CDR3 sequence: CASSLAQANL.

CDR3 amino acids: CASSFRGVAVDGGYTF. CDR3 bases: TGTGCCAGCAGTTTCCGAGGGGTTGCGGTCGATGGGGGCTACACCTTC. The chain recombines TRBV28 with TRBJ1-2, with a weak D call TRBD1 (5 bases). The CDR3 length is 16 residues. In germline, CDR1 is MDHEN, CDR2 SYDVKM. V was shortened by 3 bases and J by 8 bases, with 22 bases between the two germline ends.

Written as DNA, the CDR3 is TGCAGTGCCCCTAGGGGGACTAGCGGATACATCAGGGAGACCCAGTACTTC. This codes for CSAPRGTSGYIRETQYF. The chain carries TRBV20-1 and TRBJ2-5; 11 bases fit TRBD2. Germline assignment: CDR1 DFQATT and CDR2 SNEGSKA (reference sequence). This CDR3 contains 17 residues. The trim removed 6 bases at V and 5 bases at J, leaving 17 bases unmatched.

The chain joins TRBV27 to TRBJ2-2; D is unclear. In germline, CDR1 is MNHEY, CDR2 SMNVEV (reference sequence). The V end lost 3 bases, the J end lost 4 bases, and 9 bases lay between the germline ends. The CDR3 is 14 residues long. CDR3 nucleotide sequence: TGTGCCAGCAGTTTGATGAGGTTCACCGGGGAGCTGTTTTTT. This gives the protein CASSLMRFTGELFF.

About this clonotype itself: Possible read error: a much larger clone is one base away. The genes are TRBV6-5 and TRBJ2-7, with D perhaps TRBD2 (6 bases). The CDR3 runs 16 residues. Germline CDR1 and CDR2: MNHEY and SVGAGI. In DNA form, the CDR3 reads TGTTCCAGCAGTTACTCGAAATACGGGAGCTTTTACGAGCAGTACTTC. Its protein is CSSSYSKYGSFYEQYF.

This clonotype occurred many times. The rearrangement uses TRBV25-1 and TRBJ1-6; D may be TRBD1 (5 bases). The CDR3 runs to 16 residues. The germline gives CDR1 MGHDK, CDR2 SYGVNS. V lost 9 bases to trimming and J lost 12 bases, with 27 bases between them. This CDR3 reads CARPGQGATFDVPLHF. For the CDR3, the DNA is TGTGCCAGACCTGGCCAAGGGGCCACCTTTGATGTACCCCTCCACTTT. The full variable domain, with the rest looked up from reference TRBV25-1 and TRBJ1-6, is EADIYQTPRYLVIGTGKKITLECSQTMGHDKMYWYQQDPGMELHLIHYSYGVNSTEKGDLSSESTVSRIRTEHFPLTLESARPSHTSQYLCARPGQGATFDVPLHFGNGTRLTVT.